This entry concerns a single T cell receptor (beta chain). Its specificity is unknown. This entry belongs to a study of cytomegalovirus exposure and HLA in healthy donors. Notes on the study in general: What TCR beta sequences reportedly achieved was accurate prediction of HLA-A and HLA-B alleles in most subjects.

The PCR ran on 60 Vbeta and 13 Jbeta primers. The repertoire was sequenced with immunoSEQ multiplex PCR; TCRdb's copy has only in-frame clones and lacks some. The sample includes roughly 120,000 clones, roughly 68% of them seen just once. CDR3 length equals 18 residues. The V gene's germline CDR1 is SEHNR and CDR2 FQNEAQ (reference sequence). V dropped 4 bases and J dropped 4; count of bases not matched to a gene: 15. The chain combines TRBV7-9 with TRBJ2-2, with 7 bases that match TRBD1. Sample: PBMCs. This clonotype was obtained from a woman aged 25-40 years in good health and CMV-seronegative. The CDR3 loop reads CASSSGQFLVDATGELFF. The CDR3 DNA is TGTGCCAGCAGCTCGGGACAGTTCCTCGTCGATGCCACCGGGGAGCTGTTTTTT.